These 6 T cell receptor beta chains were sequenced from one sample in a study of shared clonotypes between healthy human individuals. Data came from immunoSEQ multiplex PCR; TCRdb stores just in-frame clones and leaves some out. This sample has approximately 1.4 million clones; around 98% occur once, and the top ten carry about 0.45%. Sequenced: naive CD4+ T cells sorted from blood. Described subset: CD45RA+ positively selected. Receptors originate from a young man in good health.

This rearrangement joins TRBV7-8 to TRBJ2-7; tentative D call: TRBD1 (5 bases). Germline values: CDR1 SGHVS, CDR2 FQNEAQ. The CDR3 sequence is 16 residues long. V lost 1 base and J lost 6, with 19 bases in between. CDR3 loop: CASSLEGPGPTLEQYF. Here the CDR3 DNA reads TGTGCCAGCAGCTTAGAAGGGCCAGGGCCAACCCTCGAGCAGTACTTC.

V usage is TRBV30 and J usage is TRBJ1-1; D unresolved. The ends were cut back, 5 bases at V and 0 bases at J, with 7 bases in the middle. CDR3 length equals 12 residues. Germline assignment: CDR1 GTSNPN and CDR2 SVGIG (reference sequence). In DNA form, the CDR3 reads TGTGCCTGGGGAGGACTGAACACTGAAGCTTTCTTT. This translates into CAWGGLNTEAFF.

This rearrangement joins TRBV19 to TRBJ2-7, with D perhaps matching TRBD1 or TRBD2 (5 bases each). The length of the CDR3 is 13 residues. Per the germline V gene, CDR1 is LNHDA and CDR2 is SQIVND (reference sequence). The V end lost 5 bases, the J end lost 2 bases, and 10 bases lay between the germline ends. CDR3 residues: CASSSGPPYEQYF. The CDR3 DNA follows: TGTGCCAGTAGTTCGGGGCCTCCCTACGAGCAGTACTTC.

The CDR3 DNA sequence: TGTGCCAGCAGTATGGGACACCTCCAAGAGAGACTGTTTTTT. This gives the protein CASSMGHLQERLFF. This chain uses TRBV27 with TRBJ1-4; TRBD1 is a possible D gene (6 bases). This CDR3 region has 14 residues. Trimming took 5 bases from V and 13 from J, leaving 20 bases between them. Germline loops: CDR1 MNHEY, CDR2 SMNVEV (reference sequence). Complete variable domain (other parts from reference TRBV27 and TRBJ1-4): EAQVTQNPRYLITVTGKKLTVTCSQNMNHEYMSWYRQDPGLGLRQIYYSMNVEVTDKGDVPEGYKVSRKEKRNFPLILESPSPNQTSLYFCASSMGHLQERLFFGSGTQLSVL.

This chain joins TRBV7-9 and TRBJ1-5; maybe TRBD1 (6 bases). This CDR3 has 14 amino acids. The germline V gene has CDR1 SEHNR and CDR2 FQNEAQ (reference sequence). V lost 2 bases, J lost 9 bases, and 14 bases lay in between. DNA of the CDR3: TGTGCCAGCAGCTTAAGCAGGAGGGGGAGGCCCCAGCATTTT. It yields the protein CASSLSRRGRPQHF.

J is TRBJ2-2 and V is TRBV2; 8 bases map to TRBD1. This CDR3 has 19 residues. J gave up 6 bases and V 0 bases, and 15 bases lay outside the gene matches. Germline V gene data show CDR1 as SNHLY and CDR2 as FYNNEI. The CDR3 spells CASSEAPSWQGAFSGELFF. The CDR3 DNA is TGTGCCAGCAGTGAAGCTCCATCTTGGCAGGGGGCGTTCTCCGGGGAGCTGTTTTTT.